These T cell receptor beta chains were read from a single sample in a study of Tregs in tolerant kidney transplant recipients. This table comes from immunoSEQ multiplex PCR, and its TCRdb copy is limited to in-frame clones, with some not included. The sample yields about 240,000 clones, approximately 83% seen once. Sequencing was performed on CD4+ T cells from blood. These receptors were obtained from a human donor in good health. Each CDR3 is given with its conserved first and last residue. A D gene is named only where the DNA matches it firmly. Expanded clones get a size class; other rows say once, few or many, or leave the size out.

d_call | j_call | v_call | clone_size | cdr3_aa | cdr3_nt
NA | TRBJ2-6 | TRBV5-4 | NA | CASSPPGTGSGANVLTF | TGTGCCAGCAGCCCCCCAGGGACCGGCTCTGGGGCCAACGTCCTGACTTTC
NA | TRBJ1-2 | TRBV11-2 | once | CASSPGTLNYGYTF | TGTGCCAGCAGCCCCGGGACATTAAACTATGGCTACACCTTC
NA | TRBJ2-1 | TRBV27 | NA | CASSSHLKAGEQFF | TGTGCCAGCAGTTCCCATCTAAAGGCTGGTGAGCAGTTCTTC
NA | TRBJ1-1 | TRBV29-1 | few | CSVGRENTEAFF | TGCAGCGTTGGGAGGGAGAACACTGAAGCTTTCTTT
TRBD2 | TRBJ2-3 | TRBV5-1 | NA | CASMGTSGIADTQYF | TGCGCCAGCATGGGGACTAGCGGGATCGCAGATACGCAGTATTTT
NA | TRBJ1-5 | TRBV5-1 | once | CASSLGGRINQPQHF | TGCGCCAGCAGCTTGGGAGGACGGATCAATCAGCCCCAGCATTTT
TRBD1 | TRBJ1-3 | TRBV5-1 | once | CASSLTGEGSGNTIYF | TGCGCCAGCAGCTTAACAGGGGAGGGCTCTGGAAACACCATATATTTT
TRBD1 | TRBJ1-5 | TRBV6-5 | few | CASSRDRGSNQPQHF | TGTGCCAGCAGCCGGGACAGGGGGTCCAATCAGCCCCAGCATTTT
NA | TRBJ2-7 | TRBV6-1 | NA | CASTELRGSYEQYF | TGTGCCAGCACCGAACTACGAGGATCCTACGAGCAGTACTTC
NA | TRBJ1-5 | TRBV30 | NA | CAWSEQDNQPQHF | TGTGCCTGGAGTGAACAGGACAATCAGCCCCAGCATTTT
NA | TRBJ2-7 | TRBV7-8 | NA | CASSPWTVYEQYF | TGTGCCAGCAGCCCCTGGACGGTATACGAGCAGTACTTC
NA | TRBJ2-7 | TRBV6-1 | NA | CASIDRLGGFYEQYF | TGTGCCAGCATCGATAGACTAGGCGGTTTCTACGAGCAGTACTTC
NA | TRBJ2-7 | TRBV6-5 | NA | CASSPPVPSGEQYF | TGTGCCAGCAGTCCTCCCGTGCCCTCCGGCGAGCAGTACTTC
NA | TRBJ2-7 | TRBV7-9 | NA | CASSLEGHSYEQYF | TGTGCCAGCAGCTTAGAGGGACACTCCTACGAGCAGTACTTC
TRBD2 | TRBJ2-3 | TRBV4-1 | NA | CASRFLAGGTDTQYF | TGCGCCAGCAGATTCCTAGCGGGAGGGACAGATACGCAGTATTTT
NA | TRBJ1-2 | TRBV6-1 | NA | CASSEHGGLNYGYTF | TGTGCCAGCAGTGAACATGGAGGCCTCAACTATGGCTACACCTTC
NA | TRBJ1-2 | TRBV5-6 | NA | CASRLGPNEDGYTF | TGTGCCAGCAGATTGGGACCGAACGAGGATGGCTACACCTTC
NA | TRBJ2-7 | TRBV11-2 | NA | CASSSISGKGKSSYEQYF | TGTGCCAGCAGCTCCATTTCAGGGAAAGGGAAAAGCTCCTACGAGCAGTACTTC
NA | TRBJ2-3 | TRBV11-2 | NA | CASLLQGGSTDTQYF | TGTGCCAGTCTCCTCCAAGGCGGATCCACAGATACGCAGTATTTT